This T cell receptor (beta chain) derives from a study of T cells expressing NK-cell markers. The CDR3 has 14 amino acids. Germline V lookup: CDR1 SGHRS, CDR2 YFSETQ. TCRdb re-called the 5' RACE reads, yielding one record per CDR3 amino acid sequence without DNA. Its clone listing holds 500,000 or so distinct CDR3 sequences. This clonotype was obtained from a man aged 18 to 30 in good health. V gene TRBV5-1 combines with J gene TRBJ2-2; TCRdb returns TRBD1, unconfirmable since there is no DNA. Material: blood T cells: a sorted CD56 or NKG2C T cell subset, CD4+ or CD8+ T cells, or bulk PBMC T cells (not recorded which). CDR3 residues: CASTRVGAPGELFF.